This TCR beta chain was sequenced for a study of blood T cells in healthy people across ages. The study, taken as a whole, reports: A strong correlation was seen between TCR beta diversity and naive T cell percentage.

Looked up from germline, CDR1 is DFQATT and CDR2 is SNEGSKA (reference sequence). Germline trimming cut 3 bases from V and 5 bases from J; bases unmatched to any gene: 19. CDR3 length equals 18 residues. In regard to this clonotype: What it binds is not known.

The authors ran a second PCR of 7 to 11 cycles using a sample-barcoded 5' primer and a J-beta primer mix. The template-switch adaptor, which had 12 random nucleotides, put a tag on each cDNA molecule. MiXCR was run by TCRdb on the 5' RACE reads, yielding one entry per CDR3 protein. The repertoire consists of 600,000 to 850,000 distinct CDR3 sequences, with around 25% occurring once and the leading ten covering 9.4%. The same specimen was also included in a second study, on T cells of mothers and their children.

The sequencing sample was made of blood. The V and J genes are TRBV20-1 and TRBJ2-5; 9 bases map to TRBD2. The TCR originated in a boy aged 10-17 years in good health. CDR3 amino acids: CSARLGGLAGGLTETQYF. CDR3 bases: TGCAGTGCTAGGCTGGGGGGTCTGGCGGGGGGGCTAACCGAGACCCAGTACTTC.